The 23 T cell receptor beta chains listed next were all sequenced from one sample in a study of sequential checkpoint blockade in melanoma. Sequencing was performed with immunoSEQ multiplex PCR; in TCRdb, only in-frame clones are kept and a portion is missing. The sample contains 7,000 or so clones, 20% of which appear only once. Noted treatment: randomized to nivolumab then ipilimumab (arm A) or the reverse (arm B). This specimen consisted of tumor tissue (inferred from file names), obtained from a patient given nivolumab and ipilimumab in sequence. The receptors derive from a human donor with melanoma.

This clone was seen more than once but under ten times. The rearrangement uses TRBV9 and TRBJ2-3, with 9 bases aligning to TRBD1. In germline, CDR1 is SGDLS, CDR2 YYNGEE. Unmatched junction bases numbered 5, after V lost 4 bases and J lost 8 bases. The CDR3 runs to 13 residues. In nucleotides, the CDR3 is TGTGCCAGCAGCTCGGGACAGGGCATTACGCAGTATTTT. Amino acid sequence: CASSSGQGITQYF.

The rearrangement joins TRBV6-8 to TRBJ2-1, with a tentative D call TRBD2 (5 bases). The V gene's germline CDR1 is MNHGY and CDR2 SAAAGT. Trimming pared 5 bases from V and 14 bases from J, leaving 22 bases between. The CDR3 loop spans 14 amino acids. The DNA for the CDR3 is TGTGCCAGCAGTAGGACTCCTCCCGGTTTGCTGAAGTTCTTC. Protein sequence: CASSRTPPGLLKFF.

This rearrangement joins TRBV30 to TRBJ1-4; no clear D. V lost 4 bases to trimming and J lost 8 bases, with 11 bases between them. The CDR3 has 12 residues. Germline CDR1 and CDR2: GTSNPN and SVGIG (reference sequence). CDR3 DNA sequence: TGTGCCTGGAAGCGGGAGTCGGAAAAACTGTTTTTT. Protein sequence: CAWKRESEKLFF.

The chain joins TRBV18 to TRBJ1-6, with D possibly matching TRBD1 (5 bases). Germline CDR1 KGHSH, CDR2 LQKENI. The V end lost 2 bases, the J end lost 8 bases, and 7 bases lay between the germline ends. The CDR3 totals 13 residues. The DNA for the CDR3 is TGTGCCAGCTCACCAGACAGCCATTCACCCCTCCACTTT. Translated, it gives CASSPDSHSPLHF. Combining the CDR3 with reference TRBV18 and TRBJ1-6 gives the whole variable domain NAGVMQNPRHLVRRRGQEARLRCSPMKGHSHVYWYRQLPEEGLKFMVYLQKENIIDESGMPKERFSAEFPKEGPSILRIQQVVRGDSAAYFCASSPDSHSPLHFGNGTRLTVT.

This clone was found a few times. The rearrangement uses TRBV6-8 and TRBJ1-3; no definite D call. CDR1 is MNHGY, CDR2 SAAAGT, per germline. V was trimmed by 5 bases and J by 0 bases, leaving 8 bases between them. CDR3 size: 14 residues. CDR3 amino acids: CASSVNPSGNTIYF. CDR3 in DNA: TGTGCCAGCAGTGTCAACCCCTCTGGAAACACCATATATTTT.

In DNA form, the CDR3 reads TGTGCCAGCAGACTGGACAGGGGGTTAGGGGAGACCCAGTACTTC. This gives the protein CASRLDRGLGETQYF. The chain has TRBV6-8 and TRBJ2-5; 10 bases match TRBD1. This CDR3 contains 15 residues. V shed 6 bases, J shed 5 bases, and the junction held 9 bases outside the gene matches. The V gene's germline CDR1 is MNHGY and CDR2 SAAAGT.

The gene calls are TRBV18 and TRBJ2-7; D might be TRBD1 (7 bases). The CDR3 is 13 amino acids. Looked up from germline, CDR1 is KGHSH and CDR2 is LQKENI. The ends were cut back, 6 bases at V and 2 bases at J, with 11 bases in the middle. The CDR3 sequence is CASSAGQTYEQYF. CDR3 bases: TGTGCCAGCTCCGCGGGACAGACCTACGAGCAGTACTTC.

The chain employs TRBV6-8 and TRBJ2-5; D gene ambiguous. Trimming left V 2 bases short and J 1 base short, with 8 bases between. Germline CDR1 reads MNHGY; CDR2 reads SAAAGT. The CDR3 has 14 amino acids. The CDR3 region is CASSYGQTQETQYF. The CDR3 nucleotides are TGTGCCAGCAGTTACGGGCAGACCCAAGAGACCCAGTACTTC.

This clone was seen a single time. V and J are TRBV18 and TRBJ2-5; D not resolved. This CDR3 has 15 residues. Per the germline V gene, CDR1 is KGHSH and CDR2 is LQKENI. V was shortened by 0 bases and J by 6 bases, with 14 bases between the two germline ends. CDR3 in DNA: TGTGCCAGCTCACCACCGGGGTTGGGTACGAAGACCCAGTACTTC. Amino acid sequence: CASSPPGLGTKTQYF. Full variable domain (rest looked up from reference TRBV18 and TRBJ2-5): NAGVMQNPRHLVRRRGQEARLRCSPMKGHSHVYWYRQLPEEGLKFMVYLQKENIIDESGMPKERFSAEFPKEGPSILRIQQVVRGDSAAYFCASSPPGLGTKTQYFGPGTRLLVL.

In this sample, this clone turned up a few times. CDR3 bases: TGTGCCAGCAAAAGGACAGTCCTCTCTGGGAACACTGAAGCTTTCTTT. Its translation is CASKRTVLSGNTEAFF. The chain combines TRBV6-7 with TRBJ1-1, with D possibly TRBD1 on 6 matching bases. TRBV6-7 is marked as an open reading frame, function uncertain. The CDR3 length is 16 residues. The V gene lost 7 bases and the J gene lost 1 base, with 19 bases spanning the gap.

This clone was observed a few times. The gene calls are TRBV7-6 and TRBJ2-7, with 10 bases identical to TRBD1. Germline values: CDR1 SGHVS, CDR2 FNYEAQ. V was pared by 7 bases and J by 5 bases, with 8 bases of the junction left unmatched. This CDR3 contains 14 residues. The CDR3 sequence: CASKRTGGRDEQYF. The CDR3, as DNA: TGTGCCAGCAAGCGGACAGGGGGAAGGGACGAGCAGTACTTC. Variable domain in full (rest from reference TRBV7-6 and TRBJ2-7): GAGVSQSPRYKVTKRGQDVALRCDPISGHVSLYWYRQALGQGPEFLTYFNYEAQQDKSGLPNDRFSAERPEGSISTLTIQRTEQRDSAMYRCASKRTGGRDEQYFGPGTRLTVT.

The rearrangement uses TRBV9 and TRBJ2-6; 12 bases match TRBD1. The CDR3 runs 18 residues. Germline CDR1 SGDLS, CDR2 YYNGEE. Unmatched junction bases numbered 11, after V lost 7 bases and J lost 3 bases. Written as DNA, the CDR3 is TGTGCCAGCCGCTTCCGGGACAGGGGGCTTCGTGGGGCCAACGTCCTGACTTTC. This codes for CASRFRDRGLRGANVLTF.

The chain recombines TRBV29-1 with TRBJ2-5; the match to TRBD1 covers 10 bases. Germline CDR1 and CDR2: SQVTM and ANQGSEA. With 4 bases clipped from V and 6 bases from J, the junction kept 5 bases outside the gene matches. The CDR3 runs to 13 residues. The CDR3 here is CSVGQGAGKTQYF. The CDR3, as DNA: TGCAGCGTTGGACAGGGGGCAGGGAAGACCCAGTACTTC.

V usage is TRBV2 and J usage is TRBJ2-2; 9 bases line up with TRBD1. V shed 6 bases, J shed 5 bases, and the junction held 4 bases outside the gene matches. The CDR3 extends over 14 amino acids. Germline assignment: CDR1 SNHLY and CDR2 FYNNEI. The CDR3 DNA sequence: TGTGCCAGCAGGACAGGGGGACGGACCGGGGAGCTGTTTTTT. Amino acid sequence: CASRTGGRTGELFF.

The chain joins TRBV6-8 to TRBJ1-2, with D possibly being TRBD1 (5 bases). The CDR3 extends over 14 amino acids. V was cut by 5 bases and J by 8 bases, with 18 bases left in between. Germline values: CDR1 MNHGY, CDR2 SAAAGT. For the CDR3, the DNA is TGTGCCAGCAGTCCATCCAGGGCCCGGCAAGGCTACACCTTC. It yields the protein CASSPSRARQGYTF.

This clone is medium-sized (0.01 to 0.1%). CDR3 sequence reads: CASSMVGQPQHF. The CDR3 region has the DNA TGTGCCAGTAGTATGGTAGGTCAGCCCCAGCATTTT. The rearrangement joins TRBV19 to TRBJ1-5; no firm D call. Per the germline V gene, CDR1 is LNHDA and CDR2 is SQIVND (reference sequence). This CDR3 is 12 amino acids long. V lost 3 bases and J 6 bases, leaving 6 bases between the germline ends. Variable domain in full (rest from reference TRBV19 and TRBJ1-5): DGGITQSPKYLFRKEGQNVTLSCEQNLNHDAMYWYRQDPGQGLRLIYYSQIVNDFQKGDIAEGYSVSREKKESFPLTVTSAQKNPTAFYLCASSMVGQPQHFGDGTRLSIL.

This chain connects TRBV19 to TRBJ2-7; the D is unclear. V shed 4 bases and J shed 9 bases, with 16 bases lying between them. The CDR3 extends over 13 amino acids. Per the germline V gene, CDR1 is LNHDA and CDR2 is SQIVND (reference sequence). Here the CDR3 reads CASSTSGYNSQYF. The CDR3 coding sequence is TGTGCCAGTAGTACTTCAGGATACAATTCGCAGTACTTC.

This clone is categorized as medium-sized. CDR3 in DNA: TGTGCCAGCAGCCTGTTGACAGGGGGCCTCTACGAGCAGTACTTC. This translates into CASSLLTGGLYEQYF. V is TRBV11-3 and J is TRBJ2-7; 10 bases are shared with TRBD1. The length of the CDR3 is 15 residues. The germline V gene has CDR1 SGHNT and CDR2 YENEEA. The V segment lost 5 bases and the J segment 3 bases; nucleotides outside the gene matches: 7.

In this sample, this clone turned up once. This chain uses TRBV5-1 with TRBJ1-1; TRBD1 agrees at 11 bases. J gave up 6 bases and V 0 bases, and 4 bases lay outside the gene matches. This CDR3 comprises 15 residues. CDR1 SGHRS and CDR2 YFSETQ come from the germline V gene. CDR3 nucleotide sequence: TGCGCCAGCAGCTTGGGTGGACAGGGGGCGGCTGAAGCTTTCTTT. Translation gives CASSLGGQGAAEAFF. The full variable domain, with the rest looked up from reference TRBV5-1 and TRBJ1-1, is KAGVTQTPRYLIKTRGQQVTLSCSPISGHRSVSWYQQTPGQGLQFLFEYFSETQRNKGNFPGRFSGRQFSNSRSEMNVSTLELGDSALYLCASSLGGQGAAEAFFGQGTRLTVV.

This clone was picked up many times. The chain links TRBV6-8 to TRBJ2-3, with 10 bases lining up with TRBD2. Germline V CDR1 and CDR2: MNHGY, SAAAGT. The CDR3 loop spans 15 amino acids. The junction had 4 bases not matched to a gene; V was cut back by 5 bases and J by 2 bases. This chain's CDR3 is CASSLSGGATDTQYF. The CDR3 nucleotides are TGTGCCAGCAGTCTCAGCGGGGGGGCCACAGATACGCAGTATTTT.

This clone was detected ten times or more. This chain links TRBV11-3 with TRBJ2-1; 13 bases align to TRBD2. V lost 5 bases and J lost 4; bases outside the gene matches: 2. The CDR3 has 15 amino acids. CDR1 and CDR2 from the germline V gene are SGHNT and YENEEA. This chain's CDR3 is CASSTGLAGYNEQFF. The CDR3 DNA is TGTGCCAGCAGCACGGGACTAGCGGGGTACAATGAGCAGTTCTTC.

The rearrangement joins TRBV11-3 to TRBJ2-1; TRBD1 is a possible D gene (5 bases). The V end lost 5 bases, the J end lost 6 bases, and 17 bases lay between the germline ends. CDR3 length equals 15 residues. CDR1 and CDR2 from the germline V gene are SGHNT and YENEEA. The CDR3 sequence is CASSGVGRRANEQFF. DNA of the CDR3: TGTGCCAGCAGCGGCGTGGGGCGCCGAGCCAATGAGCAGTTCTTC.

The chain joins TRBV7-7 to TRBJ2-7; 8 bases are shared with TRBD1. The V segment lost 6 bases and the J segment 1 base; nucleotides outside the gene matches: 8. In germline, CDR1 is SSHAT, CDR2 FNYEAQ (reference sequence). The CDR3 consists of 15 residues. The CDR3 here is CASRPRTGPSYEQYF. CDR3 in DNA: TGTGCCAGCAGACCGAGGACAGGGCCGTCCTACGAGCAGTACTTC.